The TCR beta chain described here comes from a study of shared clonotypes between healthy human individuals. Study-level background: For every donor, three CD4 naive, three CD4 memory, two CD8 naive and one CD8 memory plates were used.

Germline CDR1 and CDR2: SGHRS and YFSETQ. The CDR3 spans 14 residues. V lost 0 bases to trimming and J lost 5 bases, with 12 bases between them. Study-wide findings and caveats: Shared across several donors were around 5% of the naive CD4 clonotypes.

Turning to this clone: What it binds is not known.

In the CD4+ fraction, cells were divided into CD45RA+ naive and CD45RA-negative memory subsets. An approximately 180 ng quantity of DNA, about 30,000 T cell genomes, went into the sorted-subset replicate PCRs. Sequencing used immunoSEQ multiplex PCR; TCRdb keeps in-frame clones, though not all of them. Among more than 1 million clones listed, 75% to 85% were seen once. The sequenced sample consisted of memory CD4+ T cells from PBMCs. Regarding subset: CD45RA-negative fraction. The chain links TRBV5-1 to TRBJ2-7; D assignment may be TRBD1 or TRBD2 (5 bases each). This clonotype originated in a man aged 18 to 29 in good health. Some clones in this sample may be carry-over from other donors' samples. The CDR3 is CASSLVGVGHEQYF. CDR3 nucleotide sequence: TGCGCCAGCAGCTTGGTGGGGGTAGGACACGAGCAGTACTTC. Together with reference TRBV5-1 and TRBJ2-7, the CDR3 gives the full variable domain: KAGVTQTPRYLIKTRGQQVTLSCSPISGHRSVSWYQQTPGQGLQFLFEYFSETQRNKGNFPGRFSGRQFSNSRSEMNVSTLELGDSALYLCASSLVGVGHEQYFGPGTRLTVT.